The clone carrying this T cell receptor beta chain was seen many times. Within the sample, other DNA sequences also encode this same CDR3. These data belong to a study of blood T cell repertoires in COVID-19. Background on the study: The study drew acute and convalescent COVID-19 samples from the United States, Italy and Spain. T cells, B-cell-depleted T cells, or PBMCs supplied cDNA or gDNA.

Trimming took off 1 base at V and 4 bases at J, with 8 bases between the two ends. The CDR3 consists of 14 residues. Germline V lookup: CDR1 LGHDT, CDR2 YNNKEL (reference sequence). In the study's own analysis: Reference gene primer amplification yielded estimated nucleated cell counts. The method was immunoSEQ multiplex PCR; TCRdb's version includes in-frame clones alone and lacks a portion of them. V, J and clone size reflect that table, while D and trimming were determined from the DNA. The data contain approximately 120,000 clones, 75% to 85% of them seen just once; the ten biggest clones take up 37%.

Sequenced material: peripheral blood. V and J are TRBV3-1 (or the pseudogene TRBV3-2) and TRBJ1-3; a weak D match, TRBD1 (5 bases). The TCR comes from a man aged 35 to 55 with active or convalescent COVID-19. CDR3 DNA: TGTGCCAGCAGCCAAGGGGGCGGCGGAAACACCATATATTTT. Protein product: CASSQGGGGNTIYF.